This entry lists 20 T cell receptor beta chains sequenced from one sample in a study of esophageal squamous cell carcinoma under preoperative chemotherapy. The sample's time point: before preoperative PTX-NDP chemotherapy. TCRdb fed the PCR reads into MiXCR, producing one record per CDR3 protein. The sample gives fewer than 15,000 distinct CDR3 sequences, 45% to 60% of which show up once; 16% is in the top ten. The specimen was taken from a patient given preoperative chemotherapy. The receptor set was obtained from a human donor with esophageal squamous cell carcinoma. The donor label of this sample is uncertain.

This chain joins TRBV6-1 and TRBJ2-3; the D call may be TRBD1 or TRBD2 (5 bases each). This CDR3 has 15 amino acids. V shed 5 bases and J shed 2 bases, with 14 bases lying between them. Germline CDR1 and CDR2: MNHNS and SASEGT. CDR3 in amino acids: CASSTPGRNTDTQYF. Here the CDR3 DNA reads TGTGCCAGCAGTACCCCGGGACGGAACACAGATACGCAGTATTTT.

In its sample, this clonotype was seen a few times. V and J are TRBV10-2 and TRBJ2-1; the D gene is possibly TRBD1 (5 bases). The CDR3 runs 15 residues. CDR1 and CDR2 from the germline V gene are WSHSY and SAAADI. V shed 1 base and J shed 5 bases, with 12 bases lying between them. The DNA of the CDR3 is TGCGCCAGCAGTGAGTATTTAGGGGCCAACAATGAGCAGTTCTTC. Translated: CASSEYLGANNEQFF.

The V gene is TRBV6-1, the J gene TRBJ2-3; TRBD1 agrees at 7 bases. The CDR3 runs 14 residues. The germline V gene has CDR1 MNHNS and CDR2 SASEGT. The CDR3 region is CAGRQGVMSDEQYF. In DNA form, the CDR3 reads TGTGCGGGCAGACAGGGTGTGATGAGCGATGAGCAGTATTTT.

The chain is built from TRBV6-1 and TRBJ2-3, with 8 nucleotides matching TRBD2. The tail of the sequence fits TRBJ2-5 better, so the J call may be wrong. Germline CDR1 is MNHNS and CDR2 is SASEGT. This CDR3 spans 13 amino acids. CDR3 sequence: CGSGGGPRDTQYF. CDR3 nucleotide sequence: TGTGGGAGCGGGGGAGGGCCCCGAGATACCCAGTACTTC.

This clonotype appeared a few times. V gene TRBV6-1 combines with J gene TRBJ2-5; maybe TRBD1 (5 bases). Germline-derived CDR1 and CDR2 are MNHNS and SASEGT. The length of the CDR3 is 15 residues. Trimming cost V 4 bases and J 2 bases, with 14 bases left between them. In nucleotides, the CDR3 is TGTGCCAGCAGTGGGACCCAAGGGGTACAAGAGACCCAGTACTTC. It translates to CASSGTQGVQETQYF.

This clonotype has just a few counts. A much more abundant neighbour one base away suggests this may be a read error. The rearrangement links TRBV6-1 to TRBJ2-1; 7 bases are a match to TRBD1. TRBJ2-7 explains the end of the DNA better; the J call may be wrong. This CDR3 contains 14 residues. Germline assignment: CDR1 MNHNS and CDR2 SASEGT. CDR3 DNA sequence: TGTGCCAGCAGATGGGGACAGCTAATCTACGAGCAGTACTTC. Amino acid sequence: CASRWGQLIYEQYF.

The chain joins TRBV6-1 to TRBJ2-2; D might be TRBD1 (5 bases). V was pared by 3 bases and J by 13 bases, with 18 bases between. Germline CDR1 reads MNHNS; CDR2 reads SASEGT. The CDR3 length is 14 residues. The CDR3 is CASSEGWGTDTLFF. In DNA form, the CDR3 reads TGTGCCAGCAGTGAGGGTTGGGGCACAGATACGCTGTTTTTT.

This clonotype has only a few counts. Given a much more abundant clone one base away, this may be a read error. This CDR3 reads CASSRSPSGSYEQFF. As DNA, the CDR3 is TGTGCCAGCAGCCGCTCGCCTAGCGGGAGTTACGAGCAGTTCTTC. The chain is built from TRBV12-3 or TRBV12-4 and TRBJ2-1; 10 bases fit TRBD2. The trim removed 6 bases at V and 10 bases at J, leaving 12 bases unmatched. The CDR3 extends over 15 amino acids.

The chain recombines TRBV11-2 with TRBJ2-1; weak D call: TRBD1 (6 bases). The CDR3 has 16 amino acids. V dropped 0 bases and J dropped 12 bases, with 21 bases sitting between them. Per germline, CDR1 SGHAT and CDR2 FQNNGV. CDR3 DNA sequence: TGTGCCAGCAGCTTAGATCTGGGGGCGTTGCCAAGTGGGCAGTTCTTC. Protein sequence: CASSLDLGALPSGQFF.

This sequence joins TRBV27 and TRBJ2-1; TRBD2 matches at 14 bases. Trimming cost V 7 bases and J 7 bases; bases outside gene matches: 12. Germline values: CDR1 MNHEY, CDR2 SMNVEV (reference sequence). The length of the CDR3 is 17 residues. CDR3 amino acids: CASNPLTSGRARNEQFF. CDR3 coding DNA: TGTGCCAGCAACCCTTTGACTAGCGGGAGGGCCCGGAATGAGCAGTTCTTC.

This clonotype was seen more than once but under ten times. The rearrangement joins TRBV7-2 to TRBJ2-1; 12 bases line up with TRBD2. The closer fit of TRBJ2-7 to the DNA end suggests the J call may be wrong. Germline V gene lookup returns CDR1 SGHTA and CDR2 FQGNSA. The CDR3 contains 15 residues. DNA for the CDR3: TGTGCCAGCAGCCCATCTAGCGGGAGGGCCTACGAGCAGTACTTC. Amino acid sequence: CASSPSSGRAYEQYF.

Concerning this clonotype itself: The CDR3 does not end in the conserved phenylalanine or tryptophan, so this is likely a read error. The chain joins TRBV9 to TRBJ2-1; 12 positions match TRBD2. Germline V gene sequence: CDR1 SGDLS, CDR2 YYNGEE. The CDR3 is made up of 16 amino acids. After removal of 3 bases from V and 7 bases from J, the junction contained 8 bases not matched to a gene. CDR3 sequence: CASSGRTSGNPNEQFL. The CDR3 nucleotides are TGTGCCAGCAGCGGCCGGACTAGCGGGAATCCAAATGAGCAGTTCCTC.

V is TRBV7-2 and J is TRBJ2-3; D not certain. CDR3 length equals 12 residues. Per the germline V gene, CDR1 is SGHTA and CDR2 is FQGNSA. V was shortened by 5 bases and J by 2 bases, with 5 bases between the two germline ends. The CDR3 is CASSIHTDTQYF. DNA for the CDR3: TGTGCCAGCAGCATACACACAGATACGCAGTATTTT.

By share, this clonotype counts as medium-sized. This sequence joins TRBV7-2 and TRBJ2-1; D perhaps matches TRBD1 (5 bases). The V gene's germline CDR1 is SGHTA and CDR2 FQGNSA. Trimming took off 5 bases at V and 10 bases at J, with 15 bases between the two ends. The CDR3 has 13 amino acids. The CDR3 DNA sequence: TGTGCCAGCAGCCCCCGAACAGGATCCGAGCAGTTCTTC. Amino acid sequence: CASSPRTGSEQFF. Combining the CDR3 with reference TRBV7-2 and TRBJ2-1 gives the whole variable domain GAGVSQSPSNKVTEKGKDVELRCDPISGHTALYWYRQSLGQGLEFLIYFQGNSAPDKSGLPSDRFSAERTGGSVSTLTIQRTQQEDSAVYLCASSPRTGSEQFFGPGTRLTVL.

The count of this clonotype is one. The V and J genes are TRBV5-1 and TRBJ1-4; the D is unclear. The CDR3 has 13 residues. Germline V gives CDR1 SGHRS, CDR2 YFSETQ. Trimming shortened V by 4 bases and J by 8 bases, and 12 bases separated the two germline ends. The CDR3 protein is CASSPRRGEKLFF. CDR3 sequence (DNA): TGCGCCAGCAGCCCGAGACGTGGCGAAAAACTGTTTTTT. The full variable domain, completed using reference TRBV5-1 and TRBJ1-4, is KAGVTQTPRYLIKTRGQQVTLSCSPISGHRSVSWYQQTPGQGLQFLFEYFSETQRNKGNFPGRFSGRQFSNSRSEMNVSTLELGDSALYLCASSPRRGEKLFFGSGTQLSVL.

As for this clonotype: At one end the junction does not follow the germline gene, possibly because of a read error. The V call is TRBV6-1, the J call TRBJ2-2; 7 bases are a match to TRBD2. Germline-derived CDR1 and CDR2 are MNHNS and SASEGT. There are 12 residues in the CDR3. CDR3 DNA: TGTGCGGGCAGTGAGTCCAGCGGGGAGCTGTTCTTT. Amino acids: CAGSESSGELFF.

The V gene is TRBV6-1, the J gene TRBJ1-1; TRBD1 matches 11 bases. Germline CDR1 and CDR2: MNHNS and SASEGT. The CDR3 is made up of 15 amino acids. V shed 7 bases and J 2 bases; nucleotides not matched to a gene: 6. In nucleotides, the CDR3 is TGTGCCAGCAAGCCCGGGACAGGGGGAAACACTGAAGCTTTCTTT. Its protein product is CASKPGTGGNTEAFF.

V and J are TRBV4-1 and TRBJ2-4, with D possibly being TRBD1 or TRBD2 (5 bases each). V dropped 4 bases and J dropped 1 base, with 17 bases sitting between them. The CDR3 consists of 17 residues. CDR1 MGHRA and CDR2 YSYEKL come from the germline V gene. The CDR3 loop reads CASSRVSGRWAKNIQYF. Here the CDR3 DNA reads TGCGCCAGCAGCCGAGTGTCGGGGCGGTGGGCCAAAAACATTCAGTACTTC.

A remark on this clonotype: Mismatch with germline at one junction end may stem from a read error. The V call is TRBV6-1, the J call TRBJ2-3, with 8 bases that match TRBD2. Per germline, CDR1 MNHNS and CDR2 SASEGT. The CDR3 has 15 residues. The CDR3: CARGFGGGRADTQYF. The CDR3 nucleotides are TGTGCCAGGGGGTTCGGGGGGGGGAGGGCAGATACCCAGTATTTT.

A note on this clonotype: Its ends do not fully match the called genes, so a read error is possible. The V call is TRBV6-1, the J call TRBJ2-2, with 7 positions matching TRBD1. This CDR3 has 14 amino acids. Germline CDR1 MNHNS, CDR2 SASEGT. CDR3 in amino acids: CASSEGWGTGELYF. DNA of the CDR3: TGTGCCAGCAGTGAGGGATGGGGCACAGGGGAGCTGTATTTT.